This T cell receptor beta chain was retrieved from a study of vaccination and CD4 T cells after COVID-19. Regarding time point: late sampling 161 to 241 days after vaccination in a few convalescent patients. Treatment here: roughly 11-day PBMC culture with coronavirus spike peptide pools or control peptides (ViraFEST assay). The Oncomine TCR Beta short-read assay sequenced DNA from cultured CD4+ T cells. TCRdb processed the PCR reads anew with MiXCR; each CDR3 protein has one entry. The data hold some 15,000 distinct CDR3 sequences, with roughly 57% observed a single time. From germline, CDR1 is SGHTA and CDR2 FQGNSA. The CDR3 contains 15 residues. With V trimmed by 5 bases and J by 12 bases, 16 bases remained unmatched. With respect to this clonotype: Its antigen is undetermined.

This sequence was found in a human donor who had recovered from COVID-19. The material was CD4+ T cells from blood, cultured in vitro, obtained about 7 months after SARS-CoV-2 vaccination. This chain links TRBV7-2 with TRBJ2-1, with 7 bases identical to TRBD1. For the CDR3, the DNA is TGTGCCAGCAGCAAGGGGGCCCCACTAGGATCCCGGCAGTTCTTC. Encoded protein: CASSKGAPLGSRQFF.